The 19 T cell receptor beta chains presented below share a single source sample, sequenced in a study of cytomegalovirus exposure and HLA in healthy donors. Libraries were prepared by immunoSEQ multiplex PCR; TCRdb keeps only in-frame clonotypes and omits some of them. The repertoire holds about 68,000 clones, with 91% as singletons. The sequenced material came from PBMCs. The source is a man aged 18 to 29 in good health and CMV-seronegative.

The chain employs TRBV12-5 and TRBJ1-4, with D maybe TRBD1 (6 bases). Germline CDR1 and CDR2: LGHNT and FRNRAP. The CDR3 has 16 amino acids. Trimming took off 2 bases at V and 8 bases at J, with 18 bases between the two ends. CDR3 nucleotides: TGTGCTAGTGGTTTGACAGAAAACAGGGTAGGAGAAAAACTGTTTTTT. Its translation: CASGLTENRVGEKLFF.

The rearrangement joins TRBV28 to TRBJ1-1; a possible D gene is TRBD1 (5 bases). The V and J ends lost 2 bases and 3 bases respectively, with 13 bases between them. CDR3 length: 15 residues. The germline CDR1 and CDR2 sequences are MDHEN and SYDVKM. The DNA for the CDR3 is TGTGCCAGCAGTTTACTCTCCAGGGCGGACACTGAAGCTTTCTTT. This gives the protein CASSLLSRADTEAFF.

The rearrangement joins TRBV10-3 to TRBJ2-7; TRBD2 is a possible D gene (6 bases). CDR1 is ENHRY and CDR2 is SYGVKD in the germline V gene. Trimming took 2 bases from V and 4 from J, leaving 12 bases between them. The CDR3 length is 14 residues. CDR3 sequence (DNA): TGTGCCATCAGTGAGGGGGACTTGGAGTACGAGCAGTACTTC. This sequence encodes CAISEGDLEYEQYF.

With regard to this clone: Within the sample, other DNA sequences also encode this same CDR3. The V gene is TRBV7-2, the J gene TRBJ2-7; D remains ambiguous. CDR1 and CDR2 (germline): SGHTA, FQGNSA. CDR3 length: 14 amino acids. Trimming took 1 base from V and 2 from J, leaving 9 bases between them. The CDR3 region has the DNA TGTGCCAGCAGCTTAGGAGGTAGTGCCTACGAGCAGTACTTC. Protein product: CASSLGGSAYEQYF.

V is TRBV4-3 and J is TRBJ2-7; D not resolved. There are 15 residues in the CDR3. V was clipped by 0 bases and J by 0 bases, with 9 bases between them. Germline CDR1 LGHNA, CDR2 YSLEER. CDR3 loop: CASSQEPSSSYEQYF. As DNA, the CDR3 is TGCGCCAGCAGCCAAGAACCCAGTTCCTCCTACGAGCAGTACTTC.

The chain uses TRBV28 and TRBJ2-7; D is possibly TRBD1 (6 bases). Germline V gene sequence: CDR1 MDHEN, CDR2 SYDVKM. The length of the CDR3 is 15 residues. Trimming took off 2 bases at V and 0 bases at J, with 11 bases between the two ends. The CDR3 loop is CASSLPDSRSYEQYF. The CDR3 nucleotides are TGTGCCAGCAGTTTACCGGACAGTCGCTCCTACGAGCAGTACTTC.

This CDR3 is CASSLLVAGITGELFF. DNA of the CDR3: TGTGCCAGCAGCTTATTGGTAGCGGGAATCACCGGGGAGCTGTTTTTT. This chain connects TRBV11-2 to TRBJ2-2; 8 bases match TRBD2. V shed 2 bases, J shed 4 bases, and the junction held 6 bases outside the gene matches. The V gene's germline CDR1 is SGHAT and CDR2 FQNNGV. The CDR3 loop spans 16 amino acids.

The V gene is TRBV25-1, the J gene TRBJ2-2; 7 bases are shared with TRBD2. The CDR3 is 15 residues long. Per germline, CDR1 MGHDK and CDR2 SYGVNS. Losses at the gene ends were 7 bases for V and 6 bases for J; bases not matched to a gene: 11. The CDR3 spells CASKASGIKAGELFF. CDR3 nucleotides: TGTGCCAGCAAGGCCAGCGGGATAAAGGCCGGGGAGCTGTTTTTT. Complete variable domain (other parts from reference TRBV25-1 and TRBJ2-2): EADIYQTPRYLVIGTGKKITLECSQTMGHDKMYWYQQDPGMELHLIHYSYGVNSTEKGDLSSESTVSRIRTEHFPLTLESARPSHTSQYLCASKASGIKAGELFFGEGSRLTVL.

The chain recombines TRBV11-3 with TRBJ2-2; TRBD1 matches 7 bases. This CDR3 has 15 residues. CDR1 is SGHNT, CDR2 YENEEA, per germline. Trimming cost V 9 bases and J 4 bases; bases outside gene matches: 11. In DNA form, the CDR3 reads TGTGCCAGTGCACCCTCGGGACAGATCACCGGGGAGCTGTTTTTT. This codes for CASAPSGQITGELFF.

This chain joins TRBV27 and TRBJ2-3; 10 bases fit TRBD2. J gave up 9 bases and V 10 bases, and 7 bases lay outside the gene matches. The CDR3 length is 12 residues. Germline CDR1 and CDR2: MNHEY and SMNVEV (reference sequence). The CDR3 is CATLPAGGTQYF. The CDR3 nucleotides read TGTGCCACCTTACCAGCGGGAGGGACGCAGTATTTT.

The gene calls are TRBV7-2 and TRBJ1-1, with 9 bases lining up with TRBD1. The CDR3 consists of 18 residues. The trim removed 2 bases at V and 5 bases at J, leaving 15 bases unmatched. Per the germline V gene, CDR1 is SGHTA and CDR2 is FQGNSA. CDR3 in DNA: TGTGCCAGCAGCTTAACCCACCTAGCGACAGGGGGAGGAACTGAAGCTTTCTTT. Translated: CASSLTHLATGGGTEAFF.

This chain joins TRBV2 and TRBJ1-2; the D is unclear. Germline V gene lookup returns CDR1 SNHLY and CDR2 FYNNEI. V dropped 2 bases and J dropped 6 bases, with 4 bases sitting between them. The CDR3 has 11 residues. The CDR3 sequence is CASSEHHGYTF. The DNA for the CDR3 is TGTGCCAGCAGTGAACATCATGGCTACACCTTC.

The chain couples TRBV7-2 to TRBJ2-3; D unclear. V shed 0 bases and J shed 6 bases, with 10 bases lying between them. The CDR3 is 14 residues long. Germline CDR1 is SGHTA and CDR2 is FQGNSA. This CDR3 is CASSLARHSDTQYF. CDR3 nucleotides: TGTGCCAGCAGCTTAGCGCGCCATTCCGATACGCAGTATTTT.

This rearrangement joins TRBV19 to TRBJ1-2, with TRBD1 identical over 9 bases. Germline CDR1 and CDR2: LNHDA and SQIVND (reference sequence). J was trimmed by 4 bases and V by 3 bases; bases with no gene match: 6. The CDR3 runs 15 residues. The CDR3 loop reads CASSIIQGASYGYTF. CDR3 coding DNA: TGTGCCAGTAGTATCATACAGGGGGCGAGCTATGGCTACACCTTC.

This clone occurred a few times. The rearrangement uses TRBV4-3 and TRBJ2-7; 9 positions agree with TRBD1. Germline trimming cut 0 bases from V and 5 bases from J; bases unmatched to any gene: 8. The CDR3 runs to 16 residues. Germline V gene data show CDR1 as LGHNA and CDR2 as YSLEER. CDR3 nucleotide sequence: TGCGCCAGCAGCCAAGATCCGGGACAGGGAGGCAACGAGCAGTACTTC. It is translated as CASSQDPGQGGNEQYF.

The chain links TRBV5-1 to TRBJ2-1; 10 nucleotides line up with TRBD1. The germline gives CDR1 SGHRS, CDR2 YFSETQ. V was clipped by 4 bases and J by 9 bases; unmatched bases: 10. CDR3 length: 15 residues. The CDR3 DNA is TGCGCCAGCAGCGTCGGGACAGGGGCCCCCGGTGAGCAGTTCTTC. It specifies CASSVGTGAPGEQFF.

The chain joins TRBV5-4 to TRBJ1-4; weak D call: TRBD1 (6 bases). CDR1 SGHNT and CDR2 YYREEE come from the germline V gene (reference sequence). V dropped 3 bases and J dropped 1 base, with 16 bases sitting between them. The CDR3 runs 17 residues. The CDR3 bases are TGTGCCAGCAGCTCGGGGGGCGGAACTCGAACTAATGAAAAACTGTTTTTT. It is translated as CASSSGGGTRTNEKLFF.

This clone was picked up one time. This chain links TRBV9 with TRBJ2-5; 11 nucleotides match TRBD1. The CDR3 length is 15 residues. Germline V lookup: CDR1 SGDLS, CDR2 YYNGEE. Unmatched junction bases numbered 3, after V lost 1 base and J lost 4 bases. The CDR3: CASSVIGTGGETQYF. The DNA of the CDR3 is TGTGCCAGCAGCGTAATCGGGACAGGGGGAGAGACCCAGTACTTC.

This chain connects TRBV7-3 to TRBJ2-5; 9 nucleotides align to TRBD2. CDR3 length: 15 amino acids. The germline V gene has CDR1 SGHTA and CDR2 FQGTGA. The junction had 3 bases not matched to a gene; V was cut back by 2 bases and J by 2 bases. The DNA of the CDR3 is TGTGCCAGCAGCTTAGGCCTAGCGGGGCAAGAGACCCAGTACTTC. This gives the protein CASSLGLAGQETQYF.